This T cell receptor (beta chain) was sequenced for a study of cytomegalovirus exposure and HLA in healthy donors. Study results and caveats: Reports indicated that the classifier achieved high specificity and sensitivity in diagnosing cytomegalovirus status.

The PCR had 60 Vbeta and 13 Jbeta primers. Generated by immunoSEQ multiplex PCR, the TCRdb table keeps only in-frame clones and is missing some. The data contain 130,000 to 150,000 clones, approximately 78% of them seen just once; the ten biggest clones take up 3%. A note on this clone: Antigen specificity is unknown.

The clonotype originates from a man between 40 and 49 years old in good health and CMV-seropositive. Material: PBMCs.

The CDR3 DNA reads as TGTGCCTGGAGCAGGACAGACTATAATGAAAAACTGTTTTTT. It yields the protein CAWSRTDYNEKLFF. V gene TRBV30 combines with J gene TRBJ1-4; tentatively, D is TRBD1 (6 bases). The CDR3 runs 14 residues. CDR1 is GTSNPN, CDR2 SVGIG, per germline (reference sequence). V lost 3 bases and J 4 bases, leaving 12 bases between the germline ends.